This TCR beta chain was captured by sequencing in a study of blood T cells in healthy people across ages. This clonotype showed up just a few times. What it recognizes is unknown. The use of a sample-barcoded 5' primer and a J-beta primer mix characterized a second PCR of roughly 6 to 11 cycles. TCRdb called the 5' RACE reads again in MiXCR, with one record for every CDR3 protein. Of approximately 1,700,000 distinct CDR3 sequences detected, about two fifths appear once; the ten largest clones hold 23%. Findings and limits, study-wide: Because sorting was not performed, PBMCs prevented conclusive naive versus antigen-experienced comparison. Possibly confounding the expanded clonotype changes was the fact that donor CMV status was unknown.

The CDR3 extends over 14 amino acids. Per the germline V gene, CDR1 is SGHTA and CDR2 is FQGNSA. This clonotype originated in a human donor in good health. The V gene is TRBV7-2, the J gene TRBJ2-5, with 9 bases that match TRBD1. The J call could be wrong; TRBJ2-7 is a better fit for the DNA end. The sample comprised blood. CDR3 coding DNA: TGTGCCAGCAGCTATCGGACAGGGGAAAACGAGCAGTACTTC. Residues: CASSYRTGENEQYF.